These 5 T cell receptor beta chains came from one sample sequenced in a study of T cell responses to AZD1222 COVID-19 vaccine (TCRdb year 2021). The time point label on this specimen signifies: about 28 days (+/-7) after the second vaccine dose. Library prep was done by the immunoSEQ multiplex PCR assay. TCRdb carries this immuneACCESS record with in-frame sequences only. Its versions omit some clonotypes, under half of them owing to an unresolved V gene in the studies checked, with the rest unexplained. Across this sample there are around 190,000 clones, with 85% to 90% seen only once. The top ten clonotypes cover approximately 10% of the sample. The material sequenced was peripheral blood, taken 28 days after the second AZD1222 dose. Every receptor here comes from an adult who received the AZD1222 COVID-19 vaccine.

V gene TRBV30 combines with J gene TRBJ2-7, with a tentative D call TRBD1 (5 bases). Trimming removed 0 bases at V and 6 bases at J, with 12 bases between. CDR1 GTSNPN and CDR2 SVGIG come from the germline V gene (reference sequence). CDR3 length equals 13 residues. CDR3 in DNA: TGTGCCTGGAGTGTAGGGCAGGGTGGCGAGCAGTACTTC. This gives the protein CAWSVGQGGEQYF. Drawing the rest from reference TRBV30 and TRBJ2-7, the complete variable domain is SQTIHQWPATLVQPVGSPLSLECTVEGTSNPNLYWYRQAAGRGLQLLFYSVGIGQISSEVPQNLSASRPQDRQFILSSKKLLLSDSGFYLCAWSVGQGGEQYFGPGTRLTVT.

The chain combines TRBV30 with TRBJ1-5; 9 bases are shared with TRBD1. The V segment lost 2 bases and the J segment 0 bases; nucleotides outside the gene matches: 8. CDR3 size: 17 residues. The germline gives CDR1 GTSNPN, CDR2 SVGIG (reference sequence). The CDR3 bases are TGTGCCTGGAGTTGGACAGGGGACTTTTATAGCAATCAGCCCCAGCATTTT. As protein: CAWSWTGDFYSNQPQHF.

The chain recombines TRBV20-1 with TRBJ1-2; no clear D gene. This CDR3 is built from 16 residues. Germline CDR1 and CDR2: DFQATT and SNEGSKA (reference sequence). The germline V and J ends were trimmed by 3 bases and 4 bases, with 21 bases remaining between them. The DNA of the CDR3 is TGCAGTGCTAGTGGAGAGGGATCAACCTCGGGCTATGGCTACACCTTC. Residues: CSASGEGSTSGYGYTF.

The genes are TRBV7-6 and TRBJ1-6, with unresolved D. The germline gives CDR1 SGHVS, CDR2 FNYEAQ. V shed 5 bases and J shed 5 bases, with 16 bases lying between them. The CDR3 covers 16 residues. Written as DNA, the CDR3 is TGTGCCAGCAGCCAGTCGCGGCCAGAGAATAATTCACCCCTCCACTTT. This encodes CASSQSRPENNSPLHF. The full variable domain, in which reference TRBV7-6 and TRBJ1-6 provide the parts outside the CDR3, is GAGVSQSPRYKVTKRGQDVALRCDPISGHVSLYWYRQALGQGPEFLTYFNYEAQQDKSGLPNDRFSAERPEGSISTLTIQRTEQRDSAMYRCASSQSRPENNSPLHFGNGTRLTVT.

The rearrangement links TRBV28 to TRBJ1-6; 9 bases fit TRBD1. The CDR3 is 14 residues long. V shed 6 bases, J shed 7 bases, and the junction held 4 bases outside the gene matches. Germline CDR1 and CDR2: MDHEN and SYDVKM. In nucleotides, the CDR3 is TGTGCCAGCAGAACGACAGGGGGAAATTCACCCCTCCACTTT. Translating gives CASRTTGGNSPLHF.